These 22 T cell receptor beta chains came from one sample sequenced in a study of OX40 agonist ivuxolimab in advanced cancers. Library preparation employed the immunoSEQ multiplex PCR assay. In its TCRdb copy, this immuneACCESS table keeps in-frame sequences only and misses some clones. Where compared with another copy, unresolved V genes explain less than half of these, and the others have no known cause. For this sample the table gives about 16,000 clones, of which 84% were detected only once. The biggest ten clones account for around three quarters of the sample. The sample in question was CD4+ or CD8+ T cells sorted from blood, obtained in a trial of the OX40 agonist ivuxolimab. All receptors derive from an adult with an advanced solid tumor such as melanoma, head and neck, liver or kidney cancer.

V usage is TRBV11-3 and J usage is TRBJ2-1, with TRBD2 as a possible D gene (7 bases). There are 16 residues in the CDR3. The ends were cut back, 9 bases at V and 2 bases at J, with 20 bases in the middle. Germline-derived CDR1 and CDR2 are SGHNT and YENEEA. The CDR3 bases are TGTGCCAGTTCCCCGGTAGGGGGGGGGACCTACAATGAGCAGTTCTTC. It translates to CASSPVGGGTYNEQFF.

The chain joins TRBV15 to TRBJ1-6; TRBD1 is a possible D gene (5 bases). This CDR3 is built from 15 residues. V lost 7 bases, J lost 7 bases, and 17 bases lay in between. Germline CDR1 LNHNV, CDR2 YYDKDF (reference sequence). This chain's CDR3 is CATTSGGWENSPLHF. CDR3 in DNA: TGTGCCACCACCTCGGGGGGGTGGGAGAATTCACCCCTCCACTTT.

The V and J genes are TRBV7-9 and TRBJ2-4; D unclear. Trimming stripped 1 base from V and 2 bases from J, with 6 bases between. Germline values: CDR1 SEHNR, CDR2 FQNEAQ (reference sequence). CDR3 length equals 14 residues. CDR3 loop: CASSLVTTKNIQYF. The CDR3 bases are TGTGCCAGCAGCTTAGTAACCACCAAAAACATTCAGTACTTC.

This clone occurred a few times. The chain joins TRBV19 to TRBJ1-2; TRBD1 is a possible D gene (5 bases). Germline CDR1 is LNHDA and CDR2 is SQIVND (reference sequence). Trimming took off 6 bases at V and 6 bases at J, with 11 bases between the two ends. The CDR3 is made up of 12 amino acids. DNA for the CDR3: TGTGCCAGTAGGAGGGGCGTCGATGGCTACACCTTC. Its translation is CASRRGVDGYTF.

The chain recombines TRBV10-3 with TRBJ1-1, with 8 bases that match TRBD1. V was pared by 8 bases and J by 1 base, with 9 bases of the junction left unmatched. There are 15 residues in the CDR3. Germline CDR1 reads ENHRY; CDR2 reads SYGVKD. CDR3: CAIADDRGPNTEAFF. The CDR3 DNA is TGTGCCATCGCCGACGACAGGGGACCGAACACTGAAGCTTTCTTT.

This chain connects TRBV7-9 to TRBJ2-7, with D possibly matching TRBD1 (5 bases). The CDR3 has 11 residues. V lost 3 bases and J lost 6, with 6 bases in between. Germline V gene data show CDR1 as SEHNR and CDR2 as FQNEAQ (reference sequence). CDR3 sequence (DNA): TGTGCCAGCAGCTTTCAGGGCGAGCAGTACTTC. Encoded protein: CASSFQGEQYF.

The chain links TRBV4-3 to TRBJ1-2, with a possible D match to TRBD1 (5 bases). The CDR3 runs 15 residues. Trimming removed 0 bases at V and 0 bases at J, with 8 bases between. CDR1 LGHNA and CDR2 YSLEER come from the germline V gene. The CDR3 DNA reads as TGCGCCAGCAGCCAAGACAGGGATTCTAACTATGGCTACACCTTC. Protein sequence: CASSQDRDSNYGYTF.

This chain joins TRBV4-3 and TRBJ2-3, with TRBD1 matching over 7 bases. V trimming: 4 bases; J trimming: 6 bases; junction bases outside the gene matches: 13. In germline, CDR1 is LGHNA, CDR2 YSLEER. The CDR3 totals 16 residues. CDR3 in DNA: TGCGCCAGCAGCCTTCGGGACAGCGCAATGTTGGATACGCAGTATTTT. Translated: CASSLRDSAMLDTQYF.

The CDR3 spells CASSLLGGGGTEAFF. Here the CDR3 DNA reads TGTGCCAGCAGTTTATTGGGGGGCGGGGGCACTGAAGCTTTCTTT. This chain connects TRBV27 to TRBJ1-1; D is possibly TRBD1 (6 bases). The germline gives CDR1 MNHEY, CDR2 SMNVEV (reference sequence). This CDR3 is built from 15 residues. V lost 1 base to trimming and J lost 4 bases, with 13 bases between them.

The CDR3 here is CASAPSGGSLYEQYF. The CDR3 DNA reads TGTGCCAGCGCCCCGTCGGGGGGTTCGTTATACGAGCAGTACTTC. V and J are TRBV27 and TRBJ2-7, with 7 nucleotides matching TRBD2. The CDR3 contains 15 residues. Germline V gene data show CDR1 as MNHEY and CDR2 as SMNVEV (reference sequence). The V segment lost 8 bases and the J segment 4 bases; nucleotides outside the gene matches: 14.

V gene TRBV29-1 combines with J gene TRBJ2-7; maybe TRBD2 (6 bases). Per germline, CDR1 SQVTM and CDR2 ANQGSEA. V dropped 4 bases and J dropped 3 bases, with 19 bases sitting between them. The CDR3 contains 15 residues. The CDR3 loop is CSVARIARDGYEQYF. The CDR3 bases are TGCAGCGTTGCCCGGATAGCGCGGGACGGCTACGAGCAGTACTTC.

This sequence joins TRBV11-2 and TRBJ1-2, with 8 bases identical to TRBD1. This CDR3 has 16 amino acids. Germline V gene data show CDR1 as SGHAT and CDR2 as FQNNGV. V dropped 5 bases and J dropped 6; count of bases not matched to a gene: 14. In DNA, the CDR3 is TGTGCCAGCAGCCCTAGGTCGGGCAGGGGGCCGGATGGCTACACCTTC. Protein: CASSPRSGRGPDGYTF.

The rearrangement links TRBV5-4 to TRBJ2-1; TRBD2 matches at 13 bases. This CDR3 is 17 amino acids long. The junction had 7 bases not matched to a gene; V was cut back by 0 bases and J by 7 bases. Germline V gene data show CDR1 as SGHNT and CDR2 as YYREEE (reference sequence). CDR3 in amino acids: CASSLEGLAGVRNEQFF. The CDR3 DNA reads as TGTGCCAGCAGCTTGGAAGGACTAGCGGGGGTCCGAAATGAGCAGTTCTTC.

The count of this clone is one. The chain combines TRBV30 with TRBJ2-2; tentative D call: TRBD2 (7 bases). Per the germline V gene, CDR1 is GTSNPN and CDR2 is SVGIG (reference sequence). The V and J ends lost 3 bases and 5 bases respectively, with 10 bases between them. The CDR3 spans 13 residues. CDR3 coding DNA: TGTGCCTGGAGAAGGGGGGGAACCGGGGAGCTGTTTTTT. Translated: CAWRRGGTGELFF. The variable domain in full, completed from reference TRBV30 and TRBJ2-2, reads SQTIHQWPATLVQPVGSPLSLECTVEGTSNPNLYWYRQAAGRGLQLLFYSVGIGQISSEVPQNLSASRPQDRQFILSSKKLLLSDSGFYLCAWRRGGTGELFFGEGSRLTVL.

This chain joins TRBV9 and TRBJ2-5; the match to TRBD1 covers 9 bases. There are 16 residues in the CDR3. V trimming: 4 bases; J trimming: 5 bases; junction bases outside the gene matches: 12. Germline-derived CDR1 and CDR2 are SGDLS and YYNGEE. CDR3 in amino acids: CASSPGGTGNSETQYF. The CDR3 coding sequence is TGTGCCAGCAGCCCAGGTGGGACAGGGAACTCGGAGACCCAGTACTTC. The full variable domain, in which reference TRBV9 and TRBJ2-5 provide the parts outside the CDR3, is DSGVTQTPKHLITATGQRVTLRCSPRSGDLSVYWYQQSLDQGLQFLIQYYNGEERAKGNILERFSAQQFPDLHSELNLSSLELGDSALYFCASSPGGTGNSETQYFGPGTRLLVL.

The J gene is TRBJ1-2, the V gene TRBV6-1; D is unresolved. The CDR3 contains 15 residues. Germline lookup yields CDR1 MNHNS and CDR2 SASEGT. V dropped 0 bases and J dropped 11 bases, with 19 bases sitting between them. CDR3 amino acids: CASSEAPEQMLGYTF. CDR3 DNA sequence: TGTGCCAGCAGTGAAGCCCCAGAACAGATGCTTGGGTACACCTTC.

This chain uses TRBV30 with TRBJ2-3; 9 bases map to TRBD1. With 1 base clipped from V and 5 bases from J, the junction kept 13 bases outside the gene matches. Per the germline V gene, CDR1 is GTSNPN and CDR2 is SVGIG (reference sequence). The CDR3 spans 17 residues. CDR3 protein: CAWSASAGTGSLDTQYF. CDR3 coding DNA: TGTGCCTGGAGTGCGAGCGCCGGGACAGGGAGTTTAGATACGCAGTATTTT.

V usage is TRBV7-9 and J usage is TRBJ2-7; D is perhaps TRBD1 or TRBD2 (5 bases each). The CDR3 has 14 residues. The germline CDR1 and CDR2 sequences are SEHNR and FQNEAQ (reference sequence). Trimming shortened V by 5 bases and J by 7 bases, and 18 bases separated the two germline ends. CDR3 protein: CASSASGAAGEQYF. The CDR3 region has the DNA TGTGCCAGCAGCGCCTCCGGGGCCGCTGGAGAGCAGTACTTC.

The CDR3 nucleotides read TGTGCCAGCAGCTTAGTTGGGACAACATACAATGAGCAGTTCTTC. Translated: CASSLVGTTYNEQFF. V is TRBV7-2 and J is TRBJ2-1; a possible D gene is TRBD1 (6 bases). Trimming removed 1 base from V and 4 bases from J, with 11 bases in between. CDR3 length equals 15 residues. Germline CDR1 SGHTA, CDR2 FQGNSA.

This clone has just a few counts. The gene calls are TRBV25-1 and TRBJ2-1; D is perhaps TRBD1 or TRBD2 (7 bases each). The CDR3 is made up of 16 amino acids. Germline CDR1 MGHDK, CDR2 SYGVNS. Between the trimmed V and J ends, which lost 5 bases and 4 bases, there was a span of 18 bases. In DNA, the CDR3 is TGTGCCAGCAGTTTATCAGGGGGGGCCCTTTACAATGAGCAGTTCTTC. Its protein product is CASSLSGGALYNEQFF.

V is TRBV7-9 and J is TRBJ1-1; D may be TRBD1 (6 bases). The CDR3 is 16 residues long. Germline assignment: CDR1 SEHNR and CDR2 FQNEAQ (reference sequence). Trimming took 6 bases from V and 1 from J, leaving 18 bases between them. The CDR3 DNA reads TGTGCCAGCAGACCAAGACCGGGACAACCGAACACTGAAGCTTTCTTT. Translation: CASRPRPGQPNTEAFF.

The genes are TRBV9 and TRBJ1-2, with a tentative D call TRBD1 (6 bases). CDR1 and CDR2 from the germline V gene are SGDLS and YYNGEE. V dropped 3 bases and J dropped 0 bases, with 15 bases sitting between them. This CDR3 is 16 amino acids long. The chain's CDR3 is CASSASGGTTNYGYTF. CDR3 coding DNA: TGTGCCAGCAGCGCATCCGGTGGGACAACTAACTATGGCTACACCTTC.